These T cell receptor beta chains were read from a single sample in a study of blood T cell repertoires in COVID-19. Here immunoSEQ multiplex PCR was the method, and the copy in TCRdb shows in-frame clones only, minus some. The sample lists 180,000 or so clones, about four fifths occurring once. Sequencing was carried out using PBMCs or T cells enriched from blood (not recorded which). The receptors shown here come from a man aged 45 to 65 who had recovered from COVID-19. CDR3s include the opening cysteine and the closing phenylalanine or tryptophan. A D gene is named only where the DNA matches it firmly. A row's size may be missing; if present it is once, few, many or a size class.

TGTGCCAGTAGTAACGCCGGGACAGGGGGGGATGAGCAGTTCTTC	CASSNAGTGGDEQFF	TRBJ2-1	TRBD1	-	TRBV19
TGTGCCAGCAGCCAAGCTTGGCCGGTGGACACTGGGGCCAACGTCCTGACTTTC	CASSQAWPVDTGANVLTF	TRBJ2-6	-	-	TRBV3-1/TRBV3-2
TGTGCCAGCAGCTTAGTTGGGGACAGGGGGCAGCCCCAGCATTTT	CASSLVGDRGQPQHF	TRBJ1-5	TRBD1	-	TRBV7-9
TGCGCCAGCAGCTTGTCACAGGGGATCCCCGGGGAGCTGTTTTTT	CASSLSQGIPGELFF	TRBJ2-2	TRBD1	-	TRBV5-1
TGTGCCAGCAGCGTAGGCGGGAGTGGCAGCAATGAGCAGTTCTTC	CASSVGGSGSNEQFF	TRBJ2-1	TRBD2	-	TRBV9
TGTGCCAGCAGCATAACCACGGGACAGGGCTCTGGAAACACCATATATTTT	CASSITTGQGSGNTIYF	TRBJ1-3	TRBD1	-	TRBV11-2
TGCGCCAGCAGCTTGCCCGGGGATACGCAGTATTTT	CASSLPGDTQYF	TRBJ2-3	-	-	TRBV5-1
TGTGCCAGTAGTACCCCGGGGGAGAGCACCGGGGAGCTGTTTTTT	CASSTPGESTGELFF	TRBJ2-2	-	-	TRBV19
TGTGCCAGCAGTTACTCATGGGGGGCTGGAAACACCATATATTTT	CASSYSWGAGNTIYF	TRBJ1-3	-	-	TRBV6-6
TGTGCCAGCAGCTTATGGGGACAGGGGGCGCTTGCTGGAAACACCATATATTTT	CASSLWGQGALAGNTIYF	TRBJ1-3	TRBD1	-	TRBV7-9
TGTGCCAGCAGTGAAGATGCAGGAGGGTATCAGCCCCAGCATTTT	CASSEDAGGYQPQHF	TRBJ1-5	-	-	TRBV2
TGTGCCAGTAGTGCAGGGACAGGGGGCAACACTGAAGCTTTCTTT	CASSAGTGGNTEAFF	TRBJ1-1	TRBD1	-	TRBV19
TGTGCCAGCAGCCTAAGGGGCGGGGAGGCGACAGATACGCAGTATTTT	CASSLRGGEATDTQYF	TRBJ2-3	-	-	TRBV9
TGTGCCAGCAGTGAATTCACAGGGGCTTTTGAAGCTTTCTTT	CASSEFTGAFEAFF	TRBJ1-1	TRBD1	-	TRBV6-1
TGTGCCAGCAGTTCCCCAGGTCCCGGGACAGGGATAAGGTCGACAGATACGCAGTATTTT	CASSSPGPGTGIRSTDTQYF	TRBJ2-3	TRBD1	-	TRBV28
TGCACCAGCAAACTAGCGGGCAAGTTCAATGAGCAGTTCTTC	CTSKLAGKFNEQFF	TRBJ2-1	-	few	TRBV1
TGTGCCAGCAGCCCGCGGGCGTCGGGGGTCGGCGGCATGAACACTGAAGCTTTCTTT	CASSPRASGVGGMNTEAFF	TRBJ1-1	-	-	TRBV9
TGTGCCAGCAGCTTCCTAGGGGATACCGGGGAGCTGTTTTTT	CASSFLGDTGELFF	TRBJ2-2	-	-	TRBV7-8
TGTGCCAGTATTACCTTTCGGGAAGGCCAAGATACGCAGTATTTT	CASITFREGQDTQYF	TRBJ2-3	-	-	TRBV9
TGCAGTGCTAGTAATGCAGAGAAAGGAGGCAATCAGCCCCAGCATTTT	CSASNAEKGGNQPQHF	TRBJ1-5	-	few	TRBV20-1
TGTGCCAGCAGAATACTAGCGGGGGGGCCAGATACGCAGTATTTT	CASRILAGGPDTQYF	TRBJ2-3	TRBD2	few	TRBV27
TGTGCCAGCAGCGGGGGACGGGACAGGGTGGATCAGCCCCAGCATTTT	CASSGGRDRVDQPQHF	TRBJ1-5	TRBD1	-	TRBV7-8
TGTGCCAGCAGTACCCACCCACAGGGGGCAAATCGTGGCTACACCTTC	CASSTHPQGANRGYTF	TRBJ1-2	TRBD1	-	TRBV28
TGTGCCAGCAGACGCACCGACAGGGTGGGCGAGCAGTACTTC	CASRRTDRVGEQYF	TRBJ2-7	TRBD1	few	TRBV27
TGTGCCAGCAGCCCAGGCACAGATACGCAGTATTTT	CASSPGTDTQYF	TRBJ2-3	-	-	TRBV11-2
TGTGCCAGCAGCAAAGGGAGAGCTCAAGAGACCCAGTACTTC	CASSKGRAQETQYF	TRBJ2-5	-	-	TRBV21-1
TGTGCCAGCAGCTCGACACGACAGGCCGCCTACGAGCAGTACTTC	CASSSTRQAAYEQYF	TRBJ2-7	-	many	TRBV7-9
TGTGCCAGCAGTTTAGCAGGAACGTTTGAAAAACTGTTTTTT	CASSLAGTFEKLFF	TRBJ1-4	-	-	TRBV27
TGTGCCAGCAGTAGCCCCTCCGGGAGAAGAGCGTCCTACAATGAGCAGTTCTTC	CASSSPSGRRASYNEQFF	TRBJ2-1	-	-	TRBV2
TGTGCCAGAAGCGCTACCACAGGGTCAGCCAAAAACATTCAGTACTTC	CARSATTGSAKNIQYF	TRBJ2-4	-	-	TRBV5-3